A selection of T cell receptor beta chains follows, all from one sample in a study of beta chain features in type 1 diabetes. Generated by immunoSEQ multiplex PCR, the TCRdb table keeps only in-frame clones and is missing some. This table holds roughly 300,000 clones, roughly an eighth found once. Specimen: naive CD4+ T cells from blood. These receptors all come from a man younger than 45 with type 1 diabetes. The CDR3 runs from the conserved cysteine through the conserved F or W. The D gene is left open where the match is weak. Clone sizes are given selectively: once, few, many, or a class where the clone is expanded.

clone size	D gene	V gene	J gene	CDR3 DNA	CDR3 protein
NA	TRBD1	TRBV19	TRBJ1-2	TGTGCCAGTTCAAGGACAGGGGAGGATTACCGTGGCTACACCTTC	CASSRTGEDYRGYTF
few	TRBD1	TRBV4-3	TRBJ1-1	TGCGCCAGCAGCCACTCCCTGGGGGACAGGGACACTGAAGCTTTCTTT	CASSHSLGDRDTEAFF
few	NA	TRBV10-3	TRBJ2-1	TGTGCCATCAGTGAGTCTGAGCCTTCCTACAATGAGCAGTTCTTC	CAISESEPSYNEQFF
NA	NA	TRBV2	TRBJ2-7	TGTGCCAGCAATGGGGTGGGGGGAGCCTACGAGCAGTACTTC	CASNGVGGAYEQYF
NA	NA	TRBV5-4	TRBJ2-5	TGTGCCAGCAGCTTGGATACTAGAGAAGAGACCCAGTACTTC	CASSLDTREETQYF
NA	NA	TRBV18	TRBJ2-3	TGTGCCAGCTCAGACTACGTGGGCAGCACAAATACGCAGTATTTT	CASSDYVGSTNTQYF
NA	TRBD2	TRBV28	TRBJ2-2	TGTGCCAGCAGTTGGGGGGGGAACACCGGGGAGCTGTTTTTT	CASSWGGNTGELFF
few	TRBD2	TRBV9	TRBJ2-2	TGTGCCAGCAGCGTAGCTAGCGGGATGGTCGGGGAGCTGTTTTTT	CASSVASGMVGELFF
NA	NA	TRBV7-9	TRBJ2-7	TGTGCCAGCAGCCGAGAGCTCTACGAGCAGTACTTC	CASSRELYEQYF
NA	TRBD2	TRBV6-5	TRBJ2-7	TGTGCCAGCAGCACAACTAGCGGAAGAACCTACGAGCAGTACTTC	CASSTTSGRTYEQYF
NA	NA	TRBV10-3	TRBJ2-6	TGTGCCATCACAAGGGGTTCTGGGGCCAACGTCCTGACTTTC	CAITRGSGANVLTF
NA	TRBD1	TRBV2	TRBJ2-1	TGTGCCAGCAGTGAATCCAGGGGGCTTAATGAGCAGTTCTTC	CASSESRGLNEQFF
few	TRBD2	TRBV27	TRBJ2-7	TGTGCCAGCAGTCCCAGTCTAGCGGGAACTTACGAGCAGTACTTC	CASSPSLAGTYEQYF
NA	NA	TRBV2	TRBJ1-5	TGTGCCAGCAGTTTCCCGGGGAGTCAGCCCCAGCATTTT	CASSFPGSQPQHF
NA	TRBD1	TRBV5-1	TRBJ2-1	TGCGCCAGCAGCAAACGGACAGGGGAAATAAATGAGCAGTTCTTC	CASSKRTGEINEQFF